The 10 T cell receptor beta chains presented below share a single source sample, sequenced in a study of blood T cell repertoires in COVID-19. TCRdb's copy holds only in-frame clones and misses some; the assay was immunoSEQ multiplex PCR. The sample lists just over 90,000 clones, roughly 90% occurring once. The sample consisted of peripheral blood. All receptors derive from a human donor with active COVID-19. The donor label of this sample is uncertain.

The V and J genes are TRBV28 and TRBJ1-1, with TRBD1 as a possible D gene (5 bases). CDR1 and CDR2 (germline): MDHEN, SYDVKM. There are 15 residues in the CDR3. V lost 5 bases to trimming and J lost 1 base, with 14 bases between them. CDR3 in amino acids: CASSPGGLQNTEAFF. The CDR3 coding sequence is TGTGCCAGCAGTCCGGGGGGGTTACAGAACACTGAAGCTTTCTTT.

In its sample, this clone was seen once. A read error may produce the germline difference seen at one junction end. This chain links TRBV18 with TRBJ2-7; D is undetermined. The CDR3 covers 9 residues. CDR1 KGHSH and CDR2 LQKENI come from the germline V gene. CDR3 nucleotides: TGTGCCAGCTCACCATCTAATCACTTC. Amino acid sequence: CASSPSNHF. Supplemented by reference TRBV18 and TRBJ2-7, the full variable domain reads NAGVMQNPRHLVRRRGQEARLRCSPMKGHSHVYWYRQLPEEGLKFMVYLQKENIIDESGMPKERFSAEFPKEGPSILRIQQVVRGDSAAYFCASSPSNHFGPGTRLTVT.

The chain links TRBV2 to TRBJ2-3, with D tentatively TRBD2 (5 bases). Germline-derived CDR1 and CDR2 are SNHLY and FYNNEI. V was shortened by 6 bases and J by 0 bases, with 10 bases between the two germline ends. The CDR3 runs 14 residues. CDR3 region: CASRRLTSTDTQYF. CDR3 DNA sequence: TGTGCCAGCAGACGACTAACTAGCACAGATACGCAGTATTTT.

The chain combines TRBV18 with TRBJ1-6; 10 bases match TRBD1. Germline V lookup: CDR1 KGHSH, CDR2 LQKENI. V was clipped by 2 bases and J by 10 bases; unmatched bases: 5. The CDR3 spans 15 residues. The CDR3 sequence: CASSPGTGERSPLHF. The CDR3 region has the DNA TGTGCCAGCTCACCAGGGACAGGGGAACGATCACCCCTCCACTTT.

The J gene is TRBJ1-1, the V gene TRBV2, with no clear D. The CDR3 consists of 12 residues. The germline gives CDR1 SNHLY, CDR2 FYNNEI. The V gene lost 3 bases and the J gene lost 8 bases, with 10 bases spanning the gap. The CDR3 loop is CASSDLTEEAFF. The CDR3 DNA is TGTGCCAGCAGTGACTTAACTGAGGAAGCTTTCTTT.

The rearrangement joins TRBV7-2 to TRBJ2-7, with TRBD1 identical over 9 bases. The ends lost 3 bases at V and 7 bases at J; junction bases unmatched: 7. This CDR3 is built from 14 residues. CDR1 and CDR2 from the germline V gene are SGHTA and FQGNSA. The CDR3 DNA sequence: TGTGCCAGCAGCTTGGTTGCACAGGGGGCTGAGCAGTACTTC. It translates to CASSLVAQGAEQYF.

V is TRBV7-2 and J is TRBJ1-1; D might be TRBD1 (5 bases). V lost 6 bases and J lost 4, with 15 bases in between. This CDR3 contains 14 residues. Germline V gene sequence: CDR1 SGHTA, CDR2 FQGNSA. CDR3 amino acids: CASSYLGGATEAFF. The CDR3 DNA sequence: TGTGCCAGCAGTTACCTGGGGGGAGCCACTGAAGCTTTCTTT.

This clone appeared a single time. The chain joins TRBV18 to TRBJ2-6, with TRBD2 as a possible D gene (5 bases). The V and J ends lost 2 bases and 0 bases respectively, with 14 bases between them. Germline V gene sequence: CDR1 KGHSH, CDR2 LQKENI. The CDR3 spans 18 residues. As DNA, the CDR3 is TGTGCCAGCTCACCAGTGGCGGGTGCGATCTCTGGGGCCAACGTCCTGACTTTC. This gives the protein CASSPVAGAISGANVLTF.

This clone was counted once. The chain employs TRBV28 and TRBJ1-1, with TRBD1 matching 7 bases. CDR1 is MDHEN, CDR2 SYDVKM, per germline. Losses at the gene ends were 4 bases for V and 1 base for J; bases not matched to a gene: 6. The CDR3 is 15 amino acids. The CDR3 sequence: CASSSGTAGNTEAFF. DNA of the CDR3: TGTGCCAGCAGTTCTGGGACAGCTGGGAACACTGAAGCTTTCTTT.

The CDR3: CASGLELGRADTQYF. The CDR3 DNA is TGTGCTAGTGGTTTGGAGCTAGGCCGCGCAGATACGCAGTATTTT. The chain uses TRBV12-5 and TRBJ2-3; D ambiguous. Trimming took off 1 base at V and 4 bases at J, with 12 bases between the two ends. The CDR3 is made up of 15 amino acids. The germline V gene has CDR1 LGHNT and CDR2 FRNRAP.